This TCR beta chain was captured by sequencing in a study of blood T cell repertoires in COVID-19. Whole-study context: The United States, Italy and Spain were the sources of the acute and convalescent COVID-19 samples. Sample material is recorded as cDNA or gDNA derived from T cells, B-cell-depleted T cells, or PBMCs.

Germline V gene data show CDR1 as LGHNA and CDR2 as YNFKEQ. V was clipped by 1 base and J by 3 bases, with 15 bases between them. The CDR3 runs to 16 residues. Study processing details: Estimates of nucleated cell counts were drawn from the amplification of reference gene primers. Repertoires were generated with immunoSEQ multiplex PCR, while TCRdb's copy carries only in-frame clones and drops some. From that table come the V and J calls and clone size; the DNA was used to work out D and trimming. The sample lists about 260,000 clones; over 80% were seen once. The V call is TRBV4-2, the J call TRBJ1-1; D possibly corresponds to TRBD1 (5 bases). This TCR was recovered from a woman aged 40 to 50 with acute or convalescent COVID-19. The material sequenced was peripheral blood. As DNA, the CDR3 is TGTGCCAGCAGCCAAGGGTGGGGAAAAGGGGACACTGAAGCTTTCTTT. It is translated as CASSQGWGKGDTEAFF.